The 31 T cell receptor beta chains below all came from one sample that was sequenced in a study of OX40 agonist ivuxolimab in advanced cancers. The repertoire was sequenced with immunoSEQ multiplex PCR; TCRdb's copy has only in-frame clones and lacks some. The data hold about 110,000 clones, with roughly 89% observed a single time. The sample consisted of CD4+ or CD8+ T cells sorted from blood, taken in a trial of the OX40 agonist ivuxolimab. The source of these receptors is an adult with an advanced solid tumor such as melanoma, head and neck, liver or kidney cancer.

This clone has a single count. The J gene is TRBJ2-7, the V gene TRBV19; 10 bases match TRBD1. The V gene's germline CDR1 is LNHDA and CDR2 SQIVND (reference sequence). This CDR3 has 15 amino acids. The J segment lost 4 bases and the V segment lost 5 bases, leaving 8 bases of the junction unmatched. CDR3 amino acids: CASSGGTGEVYEQYF. As DNA, the CDR3 is TGTGCCAGTAGTGGCGGGACAGGGGAGGTTTACGAGCAGTACTTC. Full variable domain (outside the CDR3, taken from reference TRBV19 and TRBJ2-7): DGGITQSPKYLFRKEGQNVTLSCEQNLNHDAMYWYRQDPGQGLRLIYYSQIVNDFQKGDIAEGYSVSREKKESFPLTVTSAQKNPTAFYLCASSGGTGEVYEQYFGPGTRLTVT.

This CDR3 is CASSFVGAPNTEAFF. The CDR3 nucleotides read TGCGCCAGCAGCTTTGTAGGGGCGCCGAACACTGAAGCTTTCTTT. The chain uses TRBV5-1 and TRBJ1-1, with TRBD1 as a possible D gene (5 bases). In germline, CDR1 is SGHRS, CDR2 YFSETQ. The V end lost 2 bases, the J end lost 1 base, and 12 bases lay between the germline ends. CDR3 size: 15 residues.

The V gene is TRBV7-2, the J gene TRBJ2-7; D ambiguous. Deletions cut 1 base from V and 1 base from J, with 5 bases between. Germline V gene lookup returns CDR1 SGHTA and CDR2 FQGNSA. CDR3 length: 13 residues. Here the CDR3 reads CASSLDQSYEQYF. In nucleotides, the CDR3 is TGTGCCAGCAGCTTAGATCAATCCTACGAGCAGTACTTC.

The table lists this clone with a count of one. The genes are TRBV6-5 and TRBJ2-5; D unclear. The CDR3 contains 14 residues. The germline V and J ends were trimmed by 2 bases and 1 base, with 8 bases remaining between them. Germline V gene data show CDR1 as MNHEY and CDR2 as SVGAGI. CDR3 nucleotide sequence: TGTGCCAGCAGTTACAACCTAATCCAAGAGACCCAGTACTTC. It translates to CASSYNLIQETQYF.

The CDR3 coding sequence is TGTGCCTGTAAGGGAGGCGAAAAACTGTTTTTT. It yields the protein CACKGGEKLFF. The rearrangement uses TRBV30 and TRBJ1-4; D gene uncertain. The V gene's germline CDR1 is GTSNPN and CDR2 SVGIG (reference sequence). CDR3 length equals 11 residues. V lost 6 bases, J lost 8 bases, and 10 bases lay in between.

The chain links TRBV9 to TRBJ2-1; D is unclear. CDR1 SGDLS and CDR2 YYNGEE come from the germline V gene. The CDR3 has 13 residues. V was shortened by 1 base and J by 5 bases, with 7 bases between the two germline ends. CDR3 sequence: CASSVSLHNEQFF. CDR3 coding DNA: TGTGCCAGCAGCGTATCCTTACACAATGAGCAGTTCTTC.

This clone was observed once. This sequence joins TRBV9 and TRBJ2-2; 10 bases agree with TRBD1. V trimming: 0 bases; J trimming: 7 bases; junction bases outside the gene matches: 9. CDR3 length equals 17 residues. Germline CDR1 reads SGDLS; CDR2 reads YYNGEE. In DNA form, the CDR3 reads TGTGCCAGCAGCGTAGGGTGGGGACAGGGGAGCGTCGGGGAGCTGTTTTTT. Translation gives CASSVGWGQGSVGELFF.

The chain has TRBV7-2 and TRBJ1-6, with D possibly TRBD1 on 5 matching bases. The CDR3 is 17 residues long. V dropped 1 base and J dropped 9 bases, with 19 bases sitting between them. Germline V gene sequence: CDR1 SGHTA, CDR2 FQGNSA. This CDR3 is CASSLDGGGGVGSPLHF. CDR3 DNA: TGTGCCAGCAGCTTAGATGGGGGTGGCGGTGTCGGTTCACCCCTCCACTTT.

In its sample, this clone was seen a few times. The rearrangement joins TRBV5-1 to TRBJ1-3; no definite D call. The V gene's germline CDR1 is SGHRS and CDR2 YFSETQ. The V end lost 4 bases, the J end lost 0 bases, and 5 bases lay between the germline ends. This CDR3 spans 13 amino acids. The CDR3 reads CASSLSSGNTIYF. The CDR3 DNA reads TGCGCCAGCAGCCTTAGCTCTGGAAACACCATATATTTT.

In this sample, this clone turned up a few times. V is TRBV4-2 and J is TRBJ1-5, with D hard to call. Germline V CDR1 and CDR2: LGHNA, YNFKEQ. The CDR3 runs 16 residues. Deletions cut 1 base from V and 1 base from J, with 11 bases between. The CDR3 spells CASSQVLGISNQPQHF. Here the CDR3 DNA reads TGTGCCAGCAGCCAAGTCTTGGGGATAAGCAATCAGCCCCAGCATTTT.

As DNA, the CDR3 is TGTGCCAGTAGGAAGGACAGCTTGAGCTCTGGAAACACCATATATTTT. As protein: CASRKDSLSSGNTIYF. The V call is TRBV19, the J call TRBJ1-3; D may be TRBD1 (6 bases). V lost 6 bases, J lost 0 bases, and 15 bases lay in between. The CDR3 loop spans 16 amino acids. Germline V gene lookup returns CDR1 LNHDA and CDR2 SQIVND (reference sequence).

This clone has a single count. CDR3 in DNA: TGTGCCAGCAGAGGGGGGATCCTTAGCCCTTACAATGAGCAGTTCTTC. Protein sequence: CASRGGILSPYNEQFF. V usage is TRBV11-2 and J usage is TRBJ2-1; perhaps D is TRBD1 or TRBD2 (6 bases each). Germline CDR1 and CDR2: SGHAT and FQNNGV. The germline V and J ends were trimmed by 6 bases and 4 bases, with 19 bases remaining between them. This CDR3 has 16 amino acids.

This sequence joins TRBV4-3 and TRBJ1-1; D is uncertain. Germline loops: CDR1 LGHNA, CDR2 YSLEER. The CDR3 runs to 13 residues. V gave up 1 base and J gave up 5 bases, with 8 bases separating them. CDR3 loop: CASSQAKGTEAFF. The CDR3 region has the DNA TGCGCCAGCAGCCAAGCAAAGGGTACTGAAGCTTTCTTT.

The rearrangement uses TRBV7-3 and TRBJ2-7; the match to TRBD1 covers 9 bases. In germline, CDR1 is SGHTA, CDR2 FQGTGA. The CDR3 loop spans 14 amino acids. J gave up 5 bases and V 5 bases, and 7 bases lay outside the gene matches. The CDR3 reads CASSQDRGANEQYF. Here the CDR3 DNA reads TGTGCCAGCAGCCAGGACAGGGGCGCGAACGAGCAGTACTTC.

The V call is TRBV19, the J call TRBJ1-3, with D possibly being TRBD1 (6 bases). Germline lookup yields CDR1 LNHDA and CDR2 SQIVND (reference sequence). V shed 3 bases and J shed 7 bases, with 16 bases lying between them. This CDR3 is built from 15 residues. DNA for the CDR3: TGTGCCAGTAGTATCACAGGGCACGGAGAGAACACCATATATTTT. Translation: CASSITGHGENTIYF. The full variable domain, its missing parts supplied by reference TRBV19 and TRBJ1-3, is DGGITQSPKYLFRKEGQNVTLSCEQNLNHDAMYWYRQDPGQGLRLIYYSQIVNDFQKGDIAEGYSVSREKKESFPLTVTSAQKNPTAFYLCASSITGHGENTIYFGEGSWLTVV.

This chain connects TRBV29-1 to TRBJ1-1; no reliable D call. Germline V gene sequence: CDR1 SQVTM, CDR2 ANQGSEA. The CDR3 has 14 residues. V lost 4 bases to trimming and J lost 1 base, with 13 bases between them. CDR3 sequence reads: CSVAFSTGNTEAFF. DNA of the CDR3: TGCAGCGTTGCTTTTTCGACGGGGAACACTGAAGCTTTCTTT.

The V call is TRBV18, the J call TRBJ1-1; 8 bases are shared with TRBD1. The CDR3 is 14 amino acids. CDR1 KGHSH and CDR2 LQKENI come from the germline V gene. V gave up 0 bases and J gave up 8 bases; unmatched junction bases: 5. This chain's CDR3 is CASSPPMRQGEAFF. CDR3 in DNA: TGTGCCAGCTCACCACCGATGAGACAGGGGGAAGCTTTCTTT.

V gene TRBV30 combines with J gene TRBJ1-2; D unresolved. V was clipped by 5 bases and J by 8 bases, with 12 bases between them. The CDR3 consists of 11 residues. Germline values: CDR1 GTSNPN, CDR2 SVGIG (reference sequence). CDR3 coding DNA: TGTGCCTGGTCTCCGCCGGGGGGCTACACCTTC. It specifies CAWSPPGGYTF.

J is TRBJ2-1 and V is TRBV29-1; D gene ambiguous. CDR3 length: 13 residues. CDR1 SQVTM and CDR2 ANQGSEA come from the germline V gene. V was clipped by 4 bases and J by 8 bases, with 15 bases between them. The CDR3 sequence is CSVGRKTLDEQFF. The CDR3 DNA reads TGCAGCGTTGGACGAAAGACCCTGGATGAGCAGTTCTTC.

The genes are TRBV30 and TRBJ1-5, with 8 bases matching TRBD1. This CDR3 contains 15 residues. Germline V CDR1 and CDR2: GTSNPN, SVGIG (reference sequence). The ends lost 2 bases at V and 4 bases at J; junction bases unmatched: 7. CDR3 sequence: CAWSPLGQVNQPQHF. DNA of the CDR3: TGTGCCTGGAGTCCCTTGGGACAGGTGAATCAGCCCCAGCATTTT.

The chain is built from TRBV2 and TRBJ1-2; 9 positions match TRBD1. V lost 2 bases and J lost 4; bases outside the gene matches: 8. This CDR3 region has 16 residues. The V gene's germline CDR1 is SNHLY and CDR2 FYNNEI. CDR3 sequence: CASSELGDRALYGYTF. In DNA form, the CDR3 reads TGTGCCAGCAGTGAATTGGGGGACAGGGCCCTCTATGGCTACACCTTC.

The rearrangement uses TRBV29-1 and TRBJ2-5, with 7 bases lining up with TRBD2. Trimming at V came to 3 bases and at J to 7 bases, leaving 14 bases not matched to a gene. The germline gives CDR1 SQVTM, CDR2 ANQGSEA. This CDR3 has 15 amino acids. This chain's CDR3 is CSVENPLAAPLTQYF. DNA for the CDR3: TGCAGCGTTGAGAACCCTCTAGCGGCGCCATTGACCCAGTACTTC.

The chain recombines TRBV29-1 with TRBJ1-4; D may be TRBD1 (5 bases). Deletions cut 1 base from V and 8 bases from J, with 11 bases between. The CDR3 has 13 amino acids. CDR1 is SQVTM, CDR2 ANQGSEA, per germline. CDR3 nucleotide sequence: TGCAGCGTTGAAGGTCTTGAGGGGGAAAAACTGTTTTTT. Its translation is CSVEGLEGEKLFF.

The count of this clone is one. The chain has TRBV7-8 and TRBJ2-1; 7 bases align to TRBD1. Trimming at V came to 2 bases and at J to 8 bases, leaving 9 bases not matched to a gene. The CDR3 is made up of 15 amino acids. Germline CDR1 is SGHVS and CDR2 is FQNEAQ. CDR3 DNA sequence: TGTGCCAGCAGCTTATATATAGGGGGCCAGGATGAGCAGTTCTTC. Its translation: CASSLYIGGQDEQFF.

The chain links TRBV5-1 to TRBJ2-2; 7 positions agree with TRBD1. Germline CDR1 SGHRS, CDR2 YFSETQ. The CDR3 length is 15 residues. The V gene end was trimmed by 2 bases and the J gene end by 0 bases; junction bases not matched to a gene: 1. CDR3 in amino acids: CASSLDRANTGELFF. The CDR3 DNA reads TGCGCCAGCAGCTTAGACAGGGCGAACACCGGGGAGCTGTTTTTT.

The chain is built from TRBV7-2 and TRBJ1-1; D is perhaps TRBD1 (5 bases). Germline values: CDR1 SGHTA, CDR2 FQGNSA. The CDR3 extends over 14 amino acids. Trimming removed 5 bases from V and 1 base from J, with 11 bases in between. As DNA, the CDR3 is TGTGCCAGCAGCCCCCCGGGGGGGAACACTGAAGCTTTCTTT. Translation gives CASSPPGGNTEAFF.

The rearrangement links TRBV2 to TRBJ2-7; no firm D call. This CDR3 has 15 amino acids. Germline assignment: CDR1 SNHLY and CDR2 FYNNEI. V was shortened by 3 bases and J by 2 bases, with 14 bases between the two germline ends. CDR3 residues: CASSEGLTETYEQYF. The CDR3 DNA sequence: TGTGCCAGCAGTGAGGGTTTGACGGAAACCTACGAGCAGTACTTC.

The V and J genes are TRBV6-1 and TRBJ2-1, with 8 bases lining up with TRBD2. Germline V gene lookup returns CDR1 MNHNS and CDR2 SASEGT. CDR3 length: 13 amino acids. Losses at the gene ends were 8 bases for V and 7 bases for J; bases not matched to a gene: 7. The CDR3, as DNA: TGTGCCAGCCTGGCTGCGGGGGGAAATGAGCAGTTCTTC. This sequence encodes CASLAAGGNEQFF.

The V call is TRBV11-3, the J call TRBJ2-7, with D tentatively TRBD1 (7 bases). Germline V gene sequence: CDR1 SGHNT, CDR2 YENEEA. This CDR3 is built from 16 residues. V shed 4 bases and J shed 0 bases, with 16 bases lying between them. In DNA, the CDR3 is TGTGCCAGCAGCTGGGAAGGGGGCGGGAACTCCTACGAGCAGTACTTC. It encodes CASSWEGGGNSYEQYF.

This rearrangement joins TRBV28 to TRBJ1-2; maybe TRBD1 (5 bases). The V and J ends lost 11 bases and 2 bases respectively, with 9 bases between them. The CDR3 contains 11 residues. Germline values: CDR1 MDHEN, CDR2 SYDVKM. As DNA, the CDR3 is TGTGCCGGGGGGAGCAACTATGGCTACACCTTC. This translates into CAGGSNYGYTF.

This sequence joins TRBV6-1 and TRBJ1-2, with D unclear. The CDR3 is made up of 14 amino acids. CDR1 is MNHNS and CDR2 is SASEGT in the germline V gene. Trimming cost V 5 bases and J 4 bases, with 14 bases left between them. CDR3 DNA: TGTGCCAGCAGTACCGACCCGGCGGGCTATGGCTACACCTTC. This encodes CASSTDPAGYGYTF.